This TCR beta chain was sequenced for a study of CD8 T cells in Susac syndrome. Reverse transcription of about 0.5 to 1 ug RNA used random hexamers. TCRdb ran MiXCR on the immunoSEQ multiplex PCR reads and lists one entry per CDR3 protein. The sample has tens of thousands of distinct CDR3 sequences, 96% seen once. The germline V gene has CDR1 SGHDT and CDR2 YYEEEE. The CDR3 covers 13 residues. TCR beta from blood CD8+ and CD4+ T cells was sequenced. This TCR came from a human donor with multiple sclerosis. The chain couples TRBV5-6 to TRBJ2-1; D might be TRBD1 or TRBD2, each matching 6 bases. Source material: CD4+ T cells from PBMCs. The CDR3 sequence is CAFGGLSYNEQFF. CDR3 bases: TGTGCTTTCGGGGGCCTATCCTACAATGAGCAGTTCTTC.